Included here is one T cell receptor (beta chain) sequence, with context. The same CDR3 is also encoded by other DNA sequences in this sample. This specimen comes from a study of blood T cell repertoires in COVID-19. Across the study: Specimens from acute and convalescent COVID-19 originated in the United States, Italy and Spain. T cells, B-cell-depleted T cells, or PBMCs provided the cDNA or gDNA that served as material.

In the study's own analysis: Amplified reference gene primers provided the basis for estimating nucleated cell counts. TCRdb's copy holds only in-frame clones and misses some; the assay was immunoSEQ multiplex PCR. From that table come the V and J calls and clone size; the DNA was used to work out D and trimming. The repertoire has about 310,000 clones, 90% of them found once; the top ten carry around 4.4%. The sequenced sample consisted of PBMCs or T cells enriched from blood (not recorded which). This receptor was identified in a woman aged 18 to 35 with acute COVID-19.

CDR3 region: CASSQGGGYEQYF. The DNA of the CDR3 is TGTGCCAGCAGCCAAGGCGGGGGCTACGAGCAGTACTTC. V is TRBV3-1 (or the pseudogene TRBV3-2) and J is TRBJ2-7; 7 nucleotides agree with TRBD2. The CDR3 length is 13 residues. The V gene's germline CDR1 is LGHDT and CDR2 YNNKEL (reference sequence). With 1 base clipped from V and 3 bases from J, the junction kept 0 bases outside the gene matches.